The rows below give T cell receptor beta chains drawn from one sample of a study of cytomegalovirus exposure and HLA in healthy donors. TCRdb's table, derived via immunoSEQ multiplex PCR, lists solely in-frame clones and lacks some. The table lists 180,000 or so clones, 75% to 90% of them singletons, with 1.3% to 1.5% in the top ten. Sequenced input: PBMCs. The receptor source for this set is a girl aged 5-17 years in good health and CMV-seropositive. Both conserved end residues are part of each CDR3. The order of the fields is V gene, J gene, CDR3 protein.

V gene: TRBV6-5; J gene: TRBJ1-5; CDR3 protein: CASRPPGVNQPQHF
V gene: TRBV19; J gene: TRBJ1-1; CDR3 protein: CASSEGGTEAFF
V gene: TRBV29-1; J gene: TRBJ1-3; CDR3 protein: CSTRREQFSGNTIYF
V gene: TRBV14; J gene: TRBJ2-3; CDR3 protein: CASSQGPGSTDTQYF
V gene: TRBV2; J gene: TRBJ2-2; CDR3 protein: CASTSTGPPGELFF
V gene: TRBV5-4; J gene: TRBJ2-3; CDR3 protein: CASSVRTASTDTQYF
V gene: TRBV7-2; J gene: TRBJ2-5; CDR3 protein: CASSHLQGKGETQYF
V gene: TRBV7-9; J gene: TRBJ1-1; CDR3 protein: CASSLVVGVNTEAFF
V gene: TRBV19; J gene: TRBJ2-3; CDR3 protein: CASRPSSGRTDTQYF
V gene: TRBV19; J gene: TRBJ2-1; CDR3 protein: CASSPRDSSYNEQFF
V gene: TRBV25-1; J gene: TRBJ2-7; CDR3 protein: CASRGGVGAPYEQYF
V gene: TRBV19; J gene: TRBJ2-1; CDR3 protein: CASSSGTGRNEQFF
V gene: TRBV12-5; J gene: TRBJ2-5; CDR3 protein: CASGLLGRVAEKREETQYF
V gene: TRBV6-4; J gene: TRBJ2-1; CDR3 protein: CASSEYGAGGPGEQFF
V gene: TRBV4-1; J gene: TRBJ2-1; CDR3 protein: CASRREGLNEQFF
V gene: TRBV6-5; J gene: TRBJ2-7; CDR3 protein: CASSHRVSYEQYF
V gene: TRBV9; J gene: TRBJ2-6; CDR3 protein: CASSVAAGAVLGGANVLTF
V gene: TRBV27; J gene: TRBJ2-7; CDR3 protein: CASESSGEQYF
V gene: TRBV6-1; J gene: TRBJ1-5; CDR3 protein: CASSVFDRSSDQPQHF
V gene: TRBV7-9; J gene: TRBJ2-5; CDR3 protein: CASSLALDRETQYF
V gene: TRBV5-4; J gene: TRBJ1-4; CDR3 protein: CASSRDTTNEKLFF
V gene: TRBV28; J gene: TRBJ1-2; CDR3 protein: CASSPLNYGYTF
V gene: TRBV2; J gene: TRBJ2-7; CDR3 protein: CASTSRTASYEQYF
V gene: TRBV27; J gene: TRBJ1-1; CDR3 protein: CASSFLRESTEAFF
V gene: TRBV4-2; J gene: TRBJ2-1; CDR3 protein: CASSLAGVNEQFF
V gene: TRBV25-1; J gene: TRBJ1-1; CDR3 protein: CASSRTGEGYTEAFF
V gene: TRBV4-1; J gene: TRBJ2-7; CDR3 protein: CASSHADFDEQYF
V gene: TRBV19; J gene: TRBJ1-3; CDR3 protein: CASIQGALSGNTIYF
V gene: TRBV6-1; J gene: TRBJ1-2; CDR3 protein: CASSESGRYGYTF
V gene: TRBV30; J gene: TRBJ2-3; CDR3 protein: CAWTEYRADTQYF
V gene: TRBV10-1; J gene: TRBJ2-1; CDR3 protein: CASSEISSYNEQFF
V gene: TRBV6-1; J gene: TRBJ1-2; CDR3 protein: CASSEDRGQNYGYTF
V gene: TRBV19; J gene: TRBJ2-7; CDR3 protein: CASSIRTPRGIPPYEQYF
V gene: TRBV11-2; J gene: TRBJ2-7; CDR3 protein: CASSLDQLTGTRGEQYF
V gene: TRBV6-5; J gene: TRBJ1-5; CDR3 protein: CASSTEPGGPQHF
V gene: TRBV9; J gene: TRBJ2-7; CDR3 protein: CASSELSGSWDEQYF
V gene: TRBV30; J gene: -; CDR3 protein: CAWSAARRSPYEQYF
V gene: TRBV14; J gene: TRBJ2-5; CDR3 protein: CASSPQGETQYF
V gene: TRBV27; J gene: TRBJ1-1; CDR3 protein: CASSPIPGQITEAFF
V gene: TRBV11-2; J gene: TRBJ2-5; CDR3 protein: CASSFWGEETQYF
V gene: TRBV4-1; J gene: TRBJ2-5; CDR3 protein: CASSQDAAGGGGETQYF
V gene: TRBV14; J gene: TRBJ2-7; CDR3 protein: CASSQVQDYRGSYEQYF
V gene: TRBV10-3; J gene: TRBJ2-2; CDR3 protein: CAIRGTGNTGELFF
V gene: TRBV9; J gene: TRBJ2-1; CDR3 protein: CASSGPTSGSADEQFF